This entry lists 15 T cell receptor beta chains sequenced from one sample in a study of cytomegalovirus exposure and HLA in healthy donors. The PCR made use of 60 Vbeta and 13 Jbeta primers. Sequenced by immunoSEQ multiplex PCR; TCRdb stores in-frame clones only, minus some. The sample lists about 150,000 clones, 60% to 80% occurring once. Source material: PBMCs. The receptors derive from a woman in her 40s in good health and CMV-seronegative.

The chain couples TRBV28 to TRBJ2-7; 8 positions agree with TRBD1. The junction had 6 bases not matched to a gene; V was cut back by 2 bases and J by 6 bases. Germline V gene data show CDR1 as MDHEN and CDR2 as SYDVKM. The CDR3 contains 14 residues. The CDR3 DNA follows: TGTGCCAGCAGTTTAGGGACAGGAGTAAGCGAGCAGTACTTC. Translation gives CASSLGTGVSEQYF.

V usage is TRBV6-1 and J usage is TRBJ2-5; 12 nucleotides agree with TRBD1. V gave up 8 bases and J gave up 7 bases; unmatched junction bases: 8. CDR1 is MNHNS and CDR2 is SASEGT in the germline V gene. CDR3 length: 14 residues. The CDR3: CASEGQGALRTQYF. The CDR3 DNA reads TGTGCCAGCGAGGGACAGGGGGCATTAAGGACCCAGTACTTC.

The chain couples TRBV16 to TRBJ1-4, with D uncertain. Trimming took 0 bases from V and 7 from J, leaving 9 bases between them. Per germline, CDR1 KGHSY and CDR2 FQNENV. The CDR3 is 14 amino acids. The DNA of the CDR3 is TGTGCCAGCAGCCAATCGCGGGGTGGTGAAAAACTGTTTTTT. This sequence encodes CASSQSRGGEKLFF.

This rearrangement joins TRBV9 to TRBJ1-2; D is possibly TRBD1 (5 bases). The length of the CDR3 is 12 residues. Trimming removed 2 bases at V and 6 bases at J, with 8 bases between. CDR1 and CDR2 from the germline V gene are SGDLS and YYNGEE. The DNA of the CDR3 is TGTGCCAGCAGCGTGTCAGGGAATGGCTACACCTTC. Translating it yields CASSVSGNGYTF.

The chain has TRBV5-1 and TRBJ2-5, with D maybe TRBD2 (5 bases). The assigned J gene may be wrong: the sequence end matches TRBJ2-7 better. From germline, CDR1 is SGHRS and CDR2 YFSETQ. This CDR3 contains 13 residues. The CDR3 reads CASSGGLSYEQYF. The CDR3 nucleotides read TGCGCCAGCAGCGGAGGACTGTCCTACGAGCAGTACTTC.

The chain carries TRBV27 and TRBJ1-1; 8 nucleotides agree with TRBD1. CDR1 and CDR2 from the germline V gene are MNHEY and SMNVEV (reference sequence). This CDR3 comprises 15 residues. Unmatched junction bases numbered 5, after V lost 5 bases and J lost 0 bases. The CDR3 protein is CASSTGGFMNTEAFF. CDR3 nucleotides: TGTGCCAGCAGTACAGGGGGTTTCATGAACACTGAAGCTTTCTTT.

Concerning this clone: Relative to the germline gene, one junction end is altered; a read error may explain this. J is TRBJ1-1 and V is TRBV6-5; perhaps TRBD1 as D (6 bases). Germline V gives CDR1 MNHEY, CDR2 SVGAGI. The CDR3 length is 14 residues. CDR3: CASSYTTGTSTRAF. CDR3 nucleotides: TGTGCCAGCAGTTACACTACCGGGACAAGTACACGGGCCTTT.

This clone was counted a single time. The chain is built from TRBV4-3 and TRBJ1-2; tentatively, D is TRBD1 (6 bases). Per the germline V gene, CDR1 is LGHNA and CDR2 is YSLEER. The CDR3 runs 16 residues. Trimming stripped 3 bases from V and 4 bases from J, with 18 bases between. CDR3 nucleotides: TGCGCCAGCAGCCACGTTACGGGTGAAGGGGGCTATGGCTACACCTTC. As protein: CASSHVTGEGGYGYTF.

The chain joins TRBV11-2 to TRBJ2-5; 10 bases align to TRBD2. CDR3 length equals 19 residues. With V trimmed by 2 bases and J by 1 base, 13 bases remained unmatched. CDR1 is SGHAT and CDR2 is FQNNGV in the germline V gene. In nucleotides, the CDR3 is TGTGCCAGCAGCTTATTAGGGTACAGCGGGAGGGAGATCCAAGAGACCCAGTACTTC. This encodes CASSLLGYSGREIQETQYF.

This clone was found once. This chain connects TRBV27 to TRBJ2-7; TRBD1 matches at 9 bases. V lost 6 bases, J lost 3 bases, and 12 bases stayed unmatched. This CDR3 spans 16 amino acids. The germline V gene has CDR1 MNHEY and CDR2 SMNVEV (reference sequence). CDR3 in amino acids: CASRNIGTGSYYEQYF. The CDR3, as DNA: TGTGCCAGCAGAAATATCGGGACAGGGTCTTACTACGAGCAGTACTTC.

The CDR3 protein is CASSPTRTSGNNEQFF. In DNA form, the CDR3 reads TGTGCCAGTAGTCCTACTCGGACTAGCGGGAACAATGAGCAGTTCTTC. The chain employs TRBV19 and TRBJ2-1, with 12 bases fitting TRBD2. Germline V gene data show CDR1 as LNHDA and CDR2 as SQIVND (reference sequence). The CDR3 is 16 residues long. The J segment lost 5 bases and the V segment lost 5 bases, leaving 7 bases of the junction unmatched.

This clone turned up a few times. The chain joins TRBV5-6 to TRBJ2-3, with D perhaps TRBD1 (6 bases). This CDR3 is built from 17 residues. Germline V gives CDR1 SGHDT, CDR2 YYEEEE. Trimming shortened V by 4 bases and J by 4 bases, and 22 bases separated the two germline ends. CDR3 region: CASSPFLGARRPDTQYF. The CDR3 DNA follows: TGTGCCAGCAGCCCCTTTCTGGGGGCAAGGCGTCCAGATACGCAGTATTTT.

The chain uses TRBV28 and TRBJ2-1, with D tentatively TRBD2 (6 bases). Trimming removed 3 bases from V and 0 bases from J, with 21 bases in between. The CDR3 is made up of 19 amino acids. Germline V gene sequence: CDR1 MDHEN, CDR2 SYDVKM. The CDR3 region is CASSFDMKASVSSYNEQFF. Here the CDR3 DNA reads TGTGCCAGCAGTTTCGACATGAAGGCTAGCGTGAGCTCCTACAATGAGCAGTTCTTC.

This sequence joins TRBV15 and TRBJ2-3, with TRBD1 matching 8 bases. CDR3 length: 17 amino acids. Germline trimming cut 3 bases from V and 2 bases from J; bases unmatched to any gene: 10. Germline CDR1 and CDR2: LNHNV and YYDKDF (reference sequence). The CDR3 protein is CATSSPGGQGYTDTQYF. The CDR3 nucleotides read TGTGCCACCAGCAGTCCCGGAGGACAGGGATACACAGATACGCAGTATTTT.

The CDR3 spells CASSLVGTGSGELFF. The DNA for the CDR3 is TGCGCCAGCAGCTTGGTGGGGACAGGGTCCGGGGAGCTGTTTTTT. The chain joins TRBV5-1 to TRBJ2-2, with 9 bases identical to TRBD1. In germline, CDR1 is SGHRS, CDR2 YFSETQ. The CDR3 is 15 amino acids. Trimming cost V 0 bases and J 6 bases; bases outside gene matches: 3.